The TCR beta chain described here comes from a study of T cell repertoires in cytomegalovirus infection. The germline V gene has CDR1 MNHNY and CDR2 SVGAGI (reference sequence). This CDR3 region has 13 residues. V was trimmed by 6 bases and J by 5 bases, leaving 11 bases between them. One entry per CDR3 protein, called by TCRdb with MiXCR from the reads. This sample has roughly 280,000 distinct CDR3 sequences, with around 20% found just once. Turning to this clonotype: Antigen: not known.

This clonotype was sampled from a human donor in good health (CMV status not recorded). Some clones in this sample may be carry-over from other donors' samples. Specimen: cultured PBMCs, collected from culture after CMV antigen stimulation. The V call is TRBV6-6, the J call TRBJ2-1; D is perhaps TRBD2 (6 bases). This chain's CDR3 is CASSPRGNNEQFF. The CDR3 DNA follows: TGTGCCAGCAGCCCACGGGGGAACAATGAGCAGTTCTTC.